The present T cell receptor (beta chain) was sequenced within a study of shared clonotypes between healthy human individuals. The ends lost 4 bases at V and 2 bases at J; junction bases unmatched: 10. Germline V gene data show CDR1 as SGHRS and CDR2 as YFSETQ. CDR3 length: 17 amino acids. Here immunoSEQ multiplex PCR was the method, and the copy in TCRdb shows in-frame clones only, minus some. The sample records about 2.4 million clones, more than 85% being singletons. The V gene is TRBV5-1, the J gene TRBJ1-3, with 9 bases fitting TRBD1. Sequencing input: naive CD4+ T cells from PBMCs. Sample subset: CD45RA+ positively selected. The sequence was collected from a man between 18 and 35 years old in good health. Some clones in this sample may be carry-over from other donors' samples. For the CDR3, the DNA is TGCGCCAGCAGCACGTCCCCGGGGACAGGGACTGGAAACACCATATATTTT. Translated, it gives CASSTSPGTGTGNTIYF.